The clone carrying this TCR beta chain appeared a single time. The assay was immunoSEQ multiplex PCR, and TCRdb's table has in-frame clones only and misses some. The sample gives hundreds of thousands of clones, 80% to 90% of which show up once; approximately 1% is in the top ten. The data stem from a study of blood T cell repertoires in COVID-19. On the study more broadly: Researchers got acute and convalescent COVID-19 samples from the United States, Italy and Spain. In each case, the material was cDNA or gDNA derived from T cells, B-cell-depleted T cells, or PBMCs.

The ends were cut back, 2 bases at V and 7 bases at J, with 11 bases in the middle. Germline V gene sequence: CDR1 SGHDN, CDR2 FVKESK. This CDR3 contains 13 residues. Specimen: PBMCs or T cells enriched from blood (not recorded which). This receptor was obtained from a man aged 18 to 29 who had recovered from COVID-19. The genes are TRBV14 and TRBJ2-5; the D gene is possibly TRBD2 (6 bases). The CDR3 DNA follows: TGTGCCAGCAGCCAAAGCGGGTTGGGGACCCAGTACTTC. Protein sequence: CASSQSGLGTQYF.